The table lists the clone carrying this T cell receptor (beta chain) with a few counts. This sample is part of a study of blood T cell repertoires in COVID-19. Study overall: COVID-19 samples from acute and convalescent phases originated in the United States, Italy and Spain. Nucleic acid was either cDNA or gDNA, and it came from T cells, B-cell-depleted T cells, or PBMCs.

This CDR3 has 14 residues. Germline CDR1 SGDLS, CDR2 YYNGEE. V was clipped by 0 bases and J by 4 bases, with 8 bases between them. Sequencing was performed with immunoSEQ multiplex PCR; in TCRdb, only in-frame clones are kept and a portion is missing. The sample holds fewer than 250,000 clones, around 80% seen once. This clonotype originated in a woman in her sixties or seventies with COVID-19, enrolled during active disease. Sequenced sample: peripheral blood. The chain recombines TRBV9 with TRBJ1-3, with D perhaps matching TRBD1 (5 bases). Here the CDR3 reads CASSVAQEGNTIYF. CDR3 bases: TGTGCCAGCAGCGTAGCACAGGAAGGAAACACCATATATTTT.